This T cell receptor (beta chain) was documented in a study of blood T cell repertoires in COVID-19 (dated by TCRdb to 2020 to 2021). About the full investigation: Collaborator samples came from the United States, Italy and Spain and covered acute and convalescent phases of COVID-19. The material from the prospective study consisted of cDNA or gDNA derived from T cells, B-cell-depleted T cells, or PBMCs. Subjects who had been exposed to COVID-19, were actively infected with it, or had recovered from it provided the deeply sampled blood TCRbeta repertoires that made up the dataset. A freely available public database, intended as a resource for researchers studying the immune response to SARS-CoV-2, is where the repertoires were released. The samples were drawn from the first 160 participants of the ongoing ImmuneRACE study and from over a thousand subjects provided by 6 global collaborators. The sample metadata nearly always contained a de-identified subject ID, COVID-19 status, age in years and sex. HLA class I and class II types, where available, came from metadata supplied by the sample provider rather than from assay-based typing.

Results the study describes overall, beyond this receptor: How much clinical and demographic metadata was included differed by source and by participant, and the metadata was provided uncurated.

About this clone itself: Its target antigen remains unknown. It has no much larger one-base neighbor in the sample; base qualities were not kept.

TCRbeta CDR3 regions were amplified from genomic DNA using the immunoSEQ Assay, a bias-controlled multiplex PCR. The study's own analysis went as follows. The number of nucleated cells in each sample was estimated by amplification of reference gene primers within the assay. To quantify the absolute abundance of each unique TCRbeta CDR3 rearrangement, sequence reads were collapsed and filtered. Productive Simpson clonality was computed per sample as the square root of Simpson's diversity index over productive rearrangements. The table comes from immuneACCESS by way of TCRdb, which keeps in-frame sequences with V and J called. Part of the clones is missing from these tables; in studies checked, under half for an unresolved V gene and the rest for unknown reasons. Clone size and the V and J calls come from that table; the DNA yielded D and trimming. Present in this sample are about 130,000 clones, roughly 80% of which were seen just once. The top ten clonotypes cover roughly 3% of the sample.

Between the V and J ends, shortened by 8 bases and 3 bases respectively, the junction contains 11 bases. The germline V gene gives CDR1 as SNHLY and CDR2 as FYNNEI. Inclusive of the bounding cysteine and phenylalanine, the CDR3 is 13 residues long. This entry keeps only the CDR3 DNA: 39 bases, framed from base 1. Whole blood was collected in K2EDTA tubes by collaborating institutions according to the institutions' own protocols. Collaborator samples were shipped for TCRbeta analysis as frozen whole blood, isolated PBMCs, or DNA extracted from either sample type. The sequence links TRBV2 to TRBJ1-5, with TRBD1 perhaps the D gene, on 6 matching bases. The sequencing sample was made of peripheral blood. This clonotype was obtained from a woman older than 75 with acute or convalescent COVID-19. The DNA sequence follows: TGTGCCAGCCGAGGACAGCTCAATCAGCCCCAGCATTTT. Translated, it gives CASRGQLNQPQHF. Supplemented by the reference TRBV2 and TRBJ1-5 proteins around the CDR3, the complete variable domain is EPEVTQTPSHQVTQMGQEVILRCVPISNHLYFYWYRQILGQKVEFLVSFYNNEISEKSEIFDDQFSVERPDGSNFTLKIRSTKLEDSAMYFCASRGQLNQPQHFGDGTRLSIL.